The present T cell receptor beta chain was sequenced within a study of Ad26.COV2.S vaccination and SARS-CoV-2 variants. Study-wide background: Vaccine-arm donor from the placebo-controlled COV1001 Ad26.COV2.S trial.

The table came from immunoSEQ multiplex PCR; TCRdb's copy has only in-frame clones and leaves some out. Among approximately 420,000 clones, around nine tenths were seen once, and the ten largest hold about 3.6%. Treatment of the sample: some 20 received Ad26.COV2.S at low or high dose, single or two shots; 5 received placebo; per-sample allocation not given. The investigators took samples on day 63 after the first vaccine or placebo injection. Cohort 1b enrolled adults aged 18-55 years in Boston. An Ad26 vector expressing Wuhan-strain SARS-CoV-2 spike served as the vaccine. The CDR3 runs 14 residues. V was trimmed by 5 bases and J by 2 bases, leaving 11 bases between them. CDR1 is SGHVS, CDR2 FQNEAQ, per germline.

V is TRBV7-8 and J is TRBJ2-3; D might be TRBD2 (6 bases). This clonotype originated in a person between 18 and 65 years old who received the Ad26.COV2.S COVID-19 vaccine or a placebo. Sequencing was performed on peripheral blood, taken in a trial of Ad26.COV2.S vaccine versus placebo. CDR3 DNA: TGTGCCAGCAGCCCCTGGGGGGACACAGATACGCAGTATTTT. It codes for CASSPWGDTDTQYF.